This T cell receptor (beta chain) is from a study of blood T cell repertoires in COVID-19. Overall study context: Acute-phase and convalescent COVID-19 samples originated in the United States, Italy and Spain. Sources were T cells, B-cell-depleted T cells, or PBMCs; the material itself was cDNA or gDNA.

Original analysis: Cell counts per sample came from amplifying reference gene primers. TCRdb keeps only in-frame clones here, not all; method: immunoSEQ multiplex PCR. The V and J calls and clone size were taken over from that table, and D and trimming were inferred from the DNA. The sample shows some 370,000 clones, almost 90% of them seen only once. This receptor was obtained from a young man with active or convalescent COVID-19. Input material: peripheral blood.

CDR3 coding DNA: TGTGCCAGCAGCCCTAGTAGGCCTCCTGGAAACACCATATATTTT. Translation: CASSPSRPPGNTIYF. The V gene is TRBV7-2, the J gene TRBJ1-3; D ambiguous. Trimming removed 5 bases from V and 2 bases from J, with 13 bases in between. Germline V gene lookup returns CDR1 SGHTA and CDR2 FQGNSA. This CDR3 has 15 residues.